These 32 T cell receptor beta chains came from one sample sequenced in a study of neurological immune-mediated disorders. TCRdb used MiXCR to reprocess the 5' RACE reads, holding one entry per CDR3 protein. The sample includes 55,000 to 75,000 distinct CDR3 sequences, roughly 12% seen only once; the top ten take about 10%. The sequenced sample consisted of PBMCs. The receptors were gathered from a woman aged 55-69 years with HTLV-1-associated myelopathy (HAM/TSP).

This rearrangement joins TRBV29-1 to TRBJ2-1; TRBD2 is a possible D gene (5 bases). Germline-derived CDR1 and CDR2 are SQVTM and ANQGSEA. Trimming cost V 5 bases and J 7 bases, with 18 bases left between them. The CDR3 contains 14 residues. Written as DNA, the CDR3 is TGCAGCGTTAATACGGGATGGCTTATAAATGAGCAGTTCTTC. Translating gives CSVNTGWLINEQFF.

This clonotype was observed a few times. The chain recombines TRBV18 with TRBJ2-4, with D possibly TRBD1 on 5 matching bases. CDR3 length: 17 residues. Germline CDR1 is KGHSH and CDR2 is LQKENI. Trimming shortened V by 0 bases and J by 0 bases, and 12 bases separated the two germline ends. The CDR3 DNA follows: TGTGCCAGCTCACCACCCCAAGGGGCGTTAGCCAAAAACATTCAGTACTTC. Encoded protein: CASSPPQGALAKNIQYF.

This clonotype was recorded at least ten times. This chain uses TRBV15 with TRBJ2-5, with D tentatively TRBD2 (6 bases). V gave up 3 bases and J gave up 2 bases, with 7 bases separating them. Germline CDR1 and CDR2: LNHNV and YYDKDF (reference sequence). CDR3 length: 13 residues. This CDR3 is CATSRGGQETQYF. Here the CDR3 DNA reads TGTGCCACCAGCAGGGGGGGTCAAGAGACCCAGTACTTC.

This clonotype was recorded many times. V and J are TRBV4-1 and TRBJ2-5; D possibly corresponds to TRBD1 (6 bases). The CDR3 extends over 14 amino acids. V shed 1 base and J shed 5 bases, with 11 bases lying between them. Germline V gene data show CDR1 as MGHRA and CDR2 as YSYEKL. The DNA for the CDR3 is TGCGCCAGCAGCCAAGGTGGGCAGGGGGAGACCCAGTACTTC. Its protein product is CASSQGGQGETQYF.

In its sample, this clonotype was seen many times. The chain combines TRBV11-2 with TRBJ2-1; D is uncertain. Germline values: CDR1 SGHAT, CDR2 FQNNGV. This CDR3 has 14 amino acids. Trimming pared 1 base from V and 3 bases from J, leaving 7 bases between. The CDR3 DNA is TGTGCCAGCAGCTTAGCCCCTGGCTACAATGAGCAGTTCTTC. Amino acid sequence: CASSLAPGYNEQFF.

This clonotype appeared many times. V is TRBV2 and J is TRBJ1-6; D possibly corresponds to TRBD1 (6 bases). The CDR3 loop spans 16 amino acids. CDR1 is SNHLY and CDR2 is FYNNEI in the germline V gene. Trimming cost V 6 bases and J 0 bases, with 12 bases left between them. CDR3 loop: CASRGGPNSYNSPLHF. In DNA, the CDR3 is TGTGCCAGCAGGGGGGGGCCAAACTCCTATAATTCACCCCTCCACTTT.

In this sample, this clonotype turned up many times. The chain has TRBV5-1 and TRBJ2-1, with 8 bases fitting TRBD2. V lost 1 base and J lost 6; bases outside the gene matches: 9. The CDR3 runs 16 residues. Germline values: CDR1 SGHRS, CDR2 YFSETQ. The CDR3 spells CASSLRAAGALNEQFF. The DNA of the CDR3 is TGCGCCAGCAGCTTGCGAGCAGCGGGAGCTCTCAATGAGCAGTTCTTC.

This clonotype has ten or more counts. The V call is TRBV5-1, the J call TRBJ1-1; TRBD1 might be the D (6 bases). CDR3 length: 14 residues. V was trimmed by 3 bases and J by 1 base, leaving 10 bases between them. The V gene's germline CDR1 is SGHRS and CDR2 YFSETQ. The DNA of the CDR3 is TGCGCCAGCAGCTCCCGACAGGCGAACACTGAAGCTTTCTTT. Translating it yields CASSSRQANTEAFF.

Many counts were recorded for this clonotype. The chain uses TRBV7-9 and TRBJ2-7, with TRBD2 identical over 14 bases. The CDR3 has 16 residues. With 5 bases clipped from V and 4 bases from J, the junction kept 7 bases outside the gene matches. Germline V gives CDR1 SEHNR, CDR2 FQNEAQ (reference sequence). The CDR3 DNA reads as TGTGCCAGCAGCCCGCCGGGACTAGCGGGAGTGTACGAGCAGTACTTC. It yields the protein CASSPPGLAGVYEQYF.

Ten or more counts support this clonotype. The J gene is TRBJ2-3, the V gene TRBV20-1; no firm D call. CDR3 length: 13 amino acids. The V and J ends lost 5 bases and 5 bases respectively, with 14 bases between them. Germline V CDR1 and CDR2: DFQATT, SNEGSKA (reference sequence). The CDR3 DNA reads as TGCAGTGCTCCGCCGGGCTGGGGAGATACGCAGTATTTT. This codes for CSAPPGWGDTQYF.

Ten or more counts support this clonotype. The V gene is TRBV27, the J gene TRBJ2-7; 9 bases line up with TRBD2. Per germline, CDR1 MNHEY and CDR2 SMNVEV (reference sequence). V shed 8 bases, J shed 5 bases, and the junction held 16 bases outside the gene matches. The CDR3 totals 16 residues. The CDR3 DNA follows: TGTGCCAGCGGCTATTACAGGCGCGGGGGGGTCCACGAGCAGTACTTC. This translates into CASGYYRRGGVHEQYF.

Many counts were recorded for this clonotype. The V and J genes are TRBV12-3 or TRBV12-4 and TRBJ2-7; 7 nucleotides agree with TRBD2. The CDR3 has 13 amino acids. The V and J ends lost 5 bases and 1 base, in that order; junction bases with no gene match: 2. The CDR3 sequence: CASSAAGSYEQYF. As DNA, the CDR3 is TGTGCCAGCAGTGCAGCGGGATCCTACGAGCAGTACTTC.

This clonotype occurred many times. The V call is TRBV6-6, the J call TRBJ2-7; D not resolved. The CDR3 covers 11 residues. Germline V CDR1 and CDR2: MNHNY, SVGAGI (reference sequence). The V and J ends lost 2 bases and 9 bases respectively, with 8 bases between them. This CDR3 reads CASSYGPRQYF. Written as DNA, the CDR3 is TGTGCCAGCAGTTACGGGCCGAGGCAGTACTTC.

This clonotype showed up many times. The rearrangement links TRBV5-1 to TRBJ1-3, with 7 positions matching TRBD1. Germline CDR1 and CDR2: SGHRS and YFSETQ. CDR3 size: 16 residues. V gave up 0 bases and J gave up 0 bases; unmatched junction bases: 3. DNA for the CDR3: TGCGCCAGCAGCTTGGCGGGGGACAGCTCTGGAAACACCATATATTTT. It specifies CASSLAGDSSGNTIYF.

This clonotype was found many times. The chain uses TRBV24-1 and TRBJ1-2, with 9 bases aligning to TRBD1. CDR3 length: 14 residues. Germline V gene lookup returns CDR1 KGHDR and CDR2 SFDVKD. V lost 4 bases, J lost 6 bases, and 5 bases stayed unmatched. The CDR3 sequence is CATSEGRTGDGYTF. In DNA form, the CDR3 reads TGTGCCACCAGTGAGGGGAGGACAGGGGATGGCTACACCTTC.

The table lists this clonotype with many counts. V gene TRBV5-1 combines with J gene TRBJ1-2; 11 nucleotides align to TRBD1. V gave up 4 bases and J gave up 5 bases; unmatched junction bases: 4. This CDR3 comprises 14 residues. Germline V lookup: CDR1 SGHRS, CDR2 YFSETQ. The CDR3 sequence: CASSSGQGAYGYTF. CDR3 sequence (DNA): TGCGCCAGCAGCAGCGGACAGGGGGCGTATGGCTACACCTTC.

The sample holds many counts of this clonotype. The chain carries TRBV20-1 and TRBJ2-6, with a tentative D call TRBD2 (6 bases). The CDR3 length is 15 residues. CDR1 is DFQATT, CDR2 SNEGSKA, per germline (reference sequence). The V and J ends lost 7 bases and 3 bases respectively, with 16 bases between them. CDR3 DNA: TGCAGTGTCCCACTAGCCCACGTTGGGGCCAACGTCCTGACTTTC. Amino acids: CSVPLAHVGANVLTF.

There are many counts of this clonotype. The genes are TRBV27 and TRBJ1-1, with D perhaps TRBD1 (6 bases). Germline loops: CDR1 MNHEY, CDR2 SMNVEV (reference sequence). The germline V and J ends were trimmed by 5 bases and 0 bases, with 13 bases remaining between them. CDR3 length: 15 amino acids. CDR3 DNA: TGTGCCAGCAGTCCAGGACAGATAATGAACACTGAAGCTTTCTTT. It codes for CASSPGQIMNTEAFF.

By its share, this clonotype is medium-sized. The chain has TRBV5-1 and TRBJ1-1, with TRBD1 matching over 8 bases. The germline V gene encodes CDR1 SGHRS and CDR2 YFSETQ. V was clipped by 2 bases and J by 1 base; unmatched bases: 1. CDR3 length: 14 amino acids. CDR3 DNA sequence: TGCGCCAGCAGCTTACAGGGGGGGAACACTGAAGCTTTCTTT. Amino acids: CASSLQGGNTEAFF.

There are many counts of this clonotype. V usage is TRBV20-1 and J usage is TRBJ2-3, with D hard to call. The CDR3 has 11 residues. Germline assignment: CDR1 DFQATT and CDR2 SNEGSKA (reference sequence). The V and J ends lost 2 bases and 2 bases respectively, with 2 bases between them. The CDR3, as DNA: TGCAGTGCTAGACTCACAGATACGCAGTATTTT. This encodes CSARLTDTQYF.

At least ten counts were recorded for this clonotype. The chain recombines TRBV28 with TRBJ2-7, with 8 bases lining up with TRBD2. The germline gives CDR1 MDHEN, CDR2 SYDVKM. V trimming: 6 bases; J trimming: 3 bases; junction bases outside the gene matches: 7. This CDR3 spans 14 amino acids. The CDR3 sequence: CASSDRLALYEQYF. CDR3 coding DNA: TGTGCCAGCAGCGATAGACTAGCGCTCTACGAGCAGTACTTC.

This clonotype was detected many times. The chain recombines TRBV7-2 with TRBJ2-1, with 11 bases matching TRBD2. This CDR3 spans 15 amino acids. V shed 1 base and J 5 bases; nucleotides not matched to a gene: 1. CDR1 and CDR2 from the germline V gene are SGHTA and FQGNSA. Here the CDR3 reads CASSLELAGDNEQFF. The CDR3 nucleotides are TGTGCCAGCAGCTTAGAACTAGCGGGAGACAATGAGCAGTTCTTC.

This clonotype was observed many times. The CDR3 coding sequence is TGTGCCAGCAACCTAGCGGGGGACTACGAGCAGTACTTC. It yields the protein CASNLAGDYEQYF. J is TRBJ2-7 and V is TRBV7-9; 10 bases map to TRBD2. V trimming: 7 bases; J trimming: 3 bases; junction bases outside the gene matches: 3. The CDR3 is 13 amino acids. Per the germline V gene, CDR1 is SEHNR and CDR2 is FQNEAQ (reference sequence). Based on the CDR3 plus reference TRBV7-9 and TRBJ2-7, the full variable domain is DTGVSQNPRHKITKRGQNVTFRCDPISEHNRLYWYRQTLGQGPEFLTYFQNEAQLEKSRLLSDRFSAERPKGSFSTLEIQRTEQGDSAMYLCASNLAGDYEQYFGPGTRLTVT.

This clonotype has ten or more counts. This sequence joins TRBV7-2 and TRBJ1-1; a weak D match, TRBD1 (5 bases). CDR1 and CDR2 from the germline V gene are SGHTA and FQGNSA. Trimming shortened V by 2 bases and J by 1 base, and 11 bases separated the two germline ends. CDR3 size: 15 residues. The DNA for the CDR3 is TGTGCCAGCAGCTTAAGTACGCAGGGGAACACTGAAGCTTTCTTT. Protein product: CASSLSTQGNTEAFF.

This rearrangement joins TRBV6-1 to TRBJ1-5; no firm D call. With 10 bases removed from V and 7 bases from J, the gap between germline ends came to 14 bases. There are 12 residues in the CDR3. Germline V gives CDR1 MNHNS, CDR2 SASEGT. The CDR3 nucleotides read TGTGCCACCGAAATAGGGTACCAGCCCCAGCATTTT. Residues: CATEIGYQPQHF.

The table lists this clonotype with many counts. The CDR3 bases are TGTGCCAGCAGCAAAGAAATGGAGAGGACTAGCGGGAGAGGGTTCTACAATGAGCAGTTCTTC. The encoded protein is CASSKEMERTSGRGFYNEQFF. The chain joins TRBV21-1 to TRBJ2-1; the listed D gene, TRBD2, was not tested against the DNA. TRBV21-1 is tagged as a pseudogene. CDR3 length equals 21 residues.

This clonotype was counted many times. This chain uses TRBV20-1 with TRBJ2-6; no definite D call. Germline assignment: CDR1 DFQATT and CDR2 SNEGSKA (reference sequence). Trimming removed 3 bases at V and 3 bases at J, with 3 bases between. There are 12 residues in the CDR3. CDR3 coding DNA: TGCAGTGCTAGCCTTGGGGCCAACGTCCTGACTTTC. Translation: CSASLGANVLTF.

This clonotype was seen many times. This rearrangement joins TRBV9 to TRBJ2-2; 8 positions match TRBD2. J was trimmed by 6 bases and V by 3 bases; bases with no gene match: 13. CDR1 SGDLS and CDR2 YYNGEE come from the germline V gene. This CDR3 contains 17 residues. The CDR3 loop reads CASSAGAGREAPGELFF. The CDR3 nucleotides are TGTGCCAGCAGCGCCGGGGCGGGGCGGGAGGCCCCCGGGGAGCTGTTTTTT.

This clonotype has at least ten counts. The chain joins TRBV15 to TRBJ2-1; 8 bases are shared with TRBD2. This CDR3 comprises 15 residues. Germline trimming cut 1 base from V and 10 bases from J; bases unmatched to any gene: 9. Germline V lookup: CDR1 LNHNV, CDR2 YYDKDF (reference sequence). The CDR3 DNA follows: TGTGCCACCAGCAGAGGCGGGACTAGTCTAGAGGAGCAGTTCTTC. It translates to CATSRGGTSLEEQFF.

CDR3 protein: CASSAGLDPFF. In DNA form, the CDR3 reads TGTGCCAGCAGCGCCGGTCTAGATCCGTTCTTC. V usage is TRBV7-2 and J usage is TRBJ2-1; unclear D gene. This CDR3 is 11 amino acids long. The V end was cut by 5 bases, the J end by 15 bases, with 14 bases between. From germline, CDR1 is SGHTA and CDR2 FQGNSA.

This clonotype was seen many times. The chain couples TRBV7-3 to TRBJ2-1; no definite D call. CDR3 length: 16 amino acids. The V gene lost 1 base and the J gene lost 0 bases, with 10 bases spanning the gap. CDR1 is SGHTA, CDR2 FQGTGA, per germline. CDR3 sequence (DNA): TGTGCCAGCAGCTTAATGGGAAGCAGCTCCTACAATGAGCAGTTCTTC. The encoded protein is CASSLMGSSSYNEQFF. The whole variable domain, remainder taken from reference TRBV7-3 and TRBJ2-1, is GAGVSQTPSNKVTEKGKYVELRCDPISGHTALYWYRQSLGQGPEFLIYFQGTGAADDSGLPNDRFFAVRPEGSVSTLKIQRTERGDSAVYLCASSLMGSSSYNEQFFGPGTRLTVL.

This clonotype was detected many times. The V call is TRBV29-1, the J call TRBJ2-7; D possibly corresponds to TRBD2 (5 bases). Between the trimmed V and J ends, which lost 3 bases and 10 bases, there was a span of 13 bases. This CDR3 spans 11 amino acids. Germline CDR1 and CDR2: SQVTM and ANQGSEA. CDR3 region: CSVDRLGSQYF. Written as DNA, the CDR3 is TGCAGCGTTGATAGGTTGGGGAGTCAGTACTTC.